These 28 T cell receptor beta chains were sequenced from one sample in a study of shared clonotypes between healthy human individuals. The protocol was immunoSEQ multiplex PCR, while the TCRdb copy is restricted to in-frame clones and leaves out a portion. The sample comprises 2 million to 2.5 million clones, 93% of which are singletons, and 0.3% to 0.4% rests with the top ten. The source material was naive CD4+ T cells from PBMCs. Documented subset: CD45RA+ positively selected. These receptors were obtained from a young man in good health. Some clones in this sample may be carry-over from other donors' samples.

The chain employs TRBV15 and TRBJ2-7; D assignment may be TRBD1 or TRBD2 (5 bases each). The V gene lost 1 base and the J gene lost 7 bases, with 14 bases spanning the gap. In germline, CDR1 is LNHNV, CDR2 YYDKDF (reference sequence). CDR3 size: 14 residues. The CDR3 is CATSRARGRAEQYF. The CDR3 DNA is TGTGCCACCAGCAGAGCCCGGGGCAGGGCGGAGCAGTACTTC.

The chain is built from TRBV25-1 and TRBJ2-5; TRBD1 or TRBD2 may be the D gene (5 bases each). The germline CDR1 and CDR2 sequences are MGHDK and SYGVNS. The CDR3 covers 12 residues. The V gene lost 6 bases and the J gene lost 5 bases, with 10 bases spanning the gap. DNA of the CDR3: TGTGCCAGCAGGAGTTGGGGGGAGACCCAGTACTTC. It is translated as CASRSWGETQYF.

The rearrangement links TRBV28 to TRBJ1-1; the match to TRBD1 covers 10 bases. The CDR3 is made up of 15 amino acids. Trimming cost V 3 bases and J 6 bases; bases outside gene matches: 7. CDR1 is MDHEN, CDR2 SYDVKM, per germline. The CDR3 coding sequence is TGTGCCAGCAGTTTCACCGGGACAGGGGACTCTGAAGCTTTCTTT. Translated: CASSFTGTGDSEAFF.

The chain links TRBV28 to TRBJ2-2; D is ambiguous. Germline values: CDR1 MDHEN, CDR2 SYDVKM. CDR3 length: 16 residues. V was cut by 2 bases and J by 5 bases, with 15 bases left in between. Written as DNA, the CDR3 is TGTGCCAGCAGTTTAACACGGGTAGTTAAGACCGGGGAGCTGTTTTTT. Its protein product is CASSLTRVVKTGELFF.

The V gene is TRBV6-5, the J gene TRBJ2-1; the D is unclear. The germline CDR1 and CDR2 sequences are MNHEY and SVGAGI. The V end was cut by 0 bases, the J end by 10 bases, with 10 bases between. CDR3 length: 13 residues. CDR3 protein: CASSYSIRAEQFF. In DNA, the CDR3 is TGTGCCAGCAGTTACTCGATCCGAGCCGAGCAGTTCTTC.

About this clone: This specimen includes other DNA sequences encoding the same CDR3. The chain employs TRBV27 and TRBJ2-7; either TRBD1 or TRBD2 may fit D (6 bases each). The CDR3 has 15 amino acids. In germline, CDR1 is MNHEY, CDR2 SMNVEV (reference sequence). Deletions cut 3 bases from V and 1 base from J, with 13 bases between. The CDR3 sequence: CASSFLGGSSYEQYF. The CDR3 region has the DNA TGTGCCAGCAGTTTCTTAGGGGGGTCTTCCTACGAGCAGTACTTC.

The chain employs TRBV9 and TRBJ2-3; no firm D call. CDR1 and CDR2 (germline): SGDLS, YYNGEE. The CDR3 consists of 13 residues. The germline V and J ends were trimmed by 0 bases and 4 bases, with 6 bases remaining between them. In DNA form, the CDR3 reads TGTGCCAGCAGCGTAGCTATAGCAGATACGCAGTATTTT. Protein: CASSVAIADTQYF.

On this clone: This sample also contains other DNA sequences that code for the same CDR3. The chain is built from TRBV5-1 and TRBJ2-5, with TRBD1 identical over 7 bases. The CDR3 totals 14 residues. V dropped 4 bases and J dropped 1; count of bases not matched to a gene: 4. Germline CDR1 is SGHRS and CDR2 is YFSETQ. CDR3 region: CASSHGTVQETQYF. CDR3 nucleotides: TGCGCCAGCAGCCACGGGACAGTCCAAGAGACCCAGTACTTC. Variable domain in full (rest from reference TRBV5-1 and TRBJ2-5): KAGVTQTPRYLIKTRGQQVTLSCSPISGHRSVSWYQQTPGQGLQFLFEYFSETQRNKGNFPGRFSGRQFSNSRSEMNVSTLELGDSALYLCASSHGTVQETQYFGPGTRLLVL.

V is TRBV7-9 and J is TRBJ2-1; perhaps D is TRBD1 or TRBD2 (7 bases each). CDR3 length equals 17 residues. Germline V gene lookup returns CDR1 SEHNR and CDR2 FQNEAQ (reference sequence). Trimming removed 6 bases at V and 9 bases at J, with 27 bases between. The CDR3 here is CASRSAASGLRQGEQFF. The CDR3 DNA sequence: TGTGCCAGCAGGTCCGCGGCTAGCGGCCTCCGACAGGGTGAGCAGTTCTTC.

The rearrangement joins TRBV9 to TRBJ2-5; 8 bases map to TRBD2. J gave up 3 bases and V 4 bases, and 5 bases lay outside the gene matches. The CDR3 has 14 amino acids. The germline gives CDR1 SGDLS, CDR2 YYNGEE. CDR3: CASSTNSGKETQYF. Written as DNA, the CDR3 is TGTGCCAGCAGCACCAATAGCGGGAAAGAGACCCAGTACTTC. Drawing the rest from reference TRBV9 and TRBJ2-5, the complete variable domain is DSGVTQTPKHLITATGQRVTLRCSPRSGDLSVYWYQQSLDQGLQFLIQYYNGEERAKGNILERFSAQQFPDLHSELNLSSLELGDSALYFCASSTNSGKETQYFGPGTRLLVL.

The CDR3 nucleotides are TGTGCCAGCAGCCCACAACAGGGGGGGCACACTGAAGCTTTCTTT. It yields the protein CASSPQQGGHTEAFF. The gene calls are TRBV7-6 and TRBJ1-1; 8 nucleotides agree with TRBD1. J lost 3 bases, V lost 5 bases, and 8 bases had no gene match. The CDR3 sequence is 15 residues long. Per germline, CDR1 SGHVS and CDR2 FNYEAQ.

Note on this clone: The same CDR3 arises from other DNA sequences in this sample as well. This rearrangement joins TRBV5-1 to TRBJ2-5; 8 bases map to TRBD1. After removal of 4 bases from V and 0 bases from J, the junction contained 5 bases not matched to a gene. This CDR3 comprises 15 residues. From germline, CDR1 is SGHRS and CDR2 YFSETQ. In DNA, the CDR3 is TGCGCCAGCAGCACCGGACAGGGCTACCAAGAGACCCAGTACTTC. Amino acid sequence: CASSTGQGYQETQYF.

The chain has TRBV5-6 and TRBJ2-7, with D perhaps matching TRBD1 (6 bases). This CDR3 has 12 residues. The V gene lost 4 bases and the J gene lost 7 bases, with 12 bases spanning the gap. Per germline, CDR1 SGHDT and CDR2 YYEEEE. CDR3: CASSQGPREQYF. CDR3 nucleotides: TGTGCCAGCAGCCAGGGGCCACGAGAGCAGTACTTC.

This clone occurred a few times. The rearrangement uses TRBV5-4 and TRBJ1-4; D possibly corresponds to TRBD1 (6 bases). Trimming removed 4 bases at V and 4 bases at J, with 14 bases between. CDR3 length: 15 amino acids. The germline V gene has CDR1 SGHNT and CDR2 YYREEE (reference sequence). CDR3 bases: TGTGCCAGCAGCGTTCGACAGGAGATTAATGAAAAACTGTTTTTT. This translates into CASSVRQEINEKLFF.

The V call is TRBV4-2, the J call TRBJ2-2; 9 nucleotides line up with TRBD1. The CDR3 loop spans 16 amino acids. Germline CDR1 and CDR2: LGHNA and YNFKEQ. V dropped 3 bases and J dropped 5; count of bases not matched to a gene: 7. The CDR3 coding sequence is TGTGCCAGCAGCCAGCCGGGACAGGGCGTAACCGGGGAGCTGTTTTTT. The encoded protein is CASSQPGQGVTGELFF.

As to this clone: At one end the junction does not follow the germline gene, possibly because of a read error. This chain connects TRBV30 to TRBJ2-7, with TRBD1 identical over 7 bases. Germline V lookup: CDR1 GTSNPN, CDR2 SVGIG (reference sequence). The CDR3 consists of 15 residues. CDR3 nucleotides: TGTGCCTGGAGTCCCGAAAGGTGGCAGGCGACGGACAGGCGCTTC. It yields the protein CAWSPERWQATDRRF.

In its sample, this clone was seen once. J is TRBJ2-7 and V is TRBV5-4, with unresolved D. CDR1 is SGHNT, CDR2 YYREEE, per germline (reference sequence). Trimming took off 4 bases at V and 0 bases at J, with 11 bases between the two ends. CDR3 size: 14 residues. CDR3: CASSEDSSSYEQYF. Here the CDR3 DNA reads TGTGCCAGCAGCGAAGACTCCAGCTCCTACGAGCAGTACTTC.

V gene TRBV6-1 combines with J gene TRBJ2-7; D gene ambiguous. The germline gives CDR1 MNHNS, CDR2 SASEGT. Deletions cut 5 bases from V and 3 bases from J, with 14 bases between. The CDR3 consists of 14 residues. The CDR3 here is CASSQPGTSYEQYF. CDR3 sequence (DNA): TGTGCCAGCAGTCAACCGGGCACGAGCTACGAGCAGTACTTC.

The J gene is TRBJ2-7, the V gene TRBV28; 7 positions match TRBD2. The length of the CDR3 is 14 residues. From germline, CDR1 is MDHEN and CDR2 SYDVKM. The trim removed 6 bases at V and 0 bases at J, leaving 5 bases unmatched. CDR3 DNA: TGTGCCAGCAGAAGGGGAGGGCTCTCCTACGAGCAGTACTTC. Encoded protein: CASRRGGLSYEQYF.

The genes are TRBV7-2 and TRBJ1-5; tentatively, D is TRBD1 (6 bases). With 5 bases removed from V and 0 bases from J, the gap between germline ends came to 14 bases. This CDR3 is built from 16 residues. Germline CDR1 and CDR2: SGHTA and FQGNSA. The CDR3: CASSPQGLYSNQPQHF. CDR3 DNA sequence: TGTGCCAGCAGCCCCCAGGGGCTTTATAGCAATCAGCCCCAGCATTTT.

This clone has a handful of counts. This sequence joins TRBV30 and TRBJ1-1; TRBD1 is a possible D gene (6 bases). Deletions cut 5 bases from V and 9 bases from J, with 10 bases between. In germline, CDR1 is GTSNPN, CDR2 SVGIG (reference sequence). The CDR3 extends over 10 amino acids. CDR3 coding DNA: TGTGCCTGGGGGGGGCCCAAAGCTTTCTTT. Its protein is CAWGGPKAFF. The variable domain in full, completed from reference TRBV30 and TRBJ1-1, reads SQTIHQWPATLVQPVGSPLSLECTVEGTSNPNLYWYRQAAGRGLQLLFYSVGIGQISSEVPQNLSASRPQDRQFILSSKKLLLSDSGFYLCAWGGPKAFFGQGTRLTVV.

The chain has TRBV5-1 and TRBJ1-1; D gene ambiguous. V lost 1 base to trimming and J lost 3 bases, with 10 bases between them. CDR3 length: 14 residues. Germline lookup yields CDR1 SGHRS and CDR2 YFSETQ. The CDR3 loop reads CASSLNWRDTEAFF. Written as DNA, the CDR3 is TGCGCCAGCAGCTTGAATTGGAGGGACACTGAAGCTTTCTTT.

This chain links TRBV18 with TRBJ2-1; 10 nucleotides match TRBD1. This CDR3 is 15 amino acids long. Germline lookup yields CDR1 KGHSH and CDR2 LQKENI. The ends lost 5 bases at V and 12 bases at J; junction bases unmatched: 13. As DNA, the CDR3 is TGTGCCAGCTCAAAGACAGGGGGCACAAATTTTTGGCAGTTCTTC. It is translated as CASSKTGGTNFWQFF.

The chain uses TRBV2 and TRBJ1-4; D uncertain. The CDR3 extends over 12 amino acids. Trimming removed 5 bases at V and 6 bases at J, with 7 bases between. CDR1 is SNHLY and CDR2 is FYNNEI in the germline V gene. CDR3 nucleotides: TGTGCCAGCAGTAAAGACGATGAAAAACTGTTTTTT. Its protein is CASSKDDEKLFF.

The chain recombines TRBV28 with TRBJ2-2; no clear D gene. The CDR3 loop spans 18 amino acids. CDR1 MDHEN and CDR2 SYDVKM come from the germline V gene. V lost 3 bases, J lost 0 bases, and 17 bases lay in between. This chain's CDR3 is CASSFLGRTAANTGELFF. The CDR3 region has the DNA TGTGCCAGCAGTTTTTTGGGCCGAACGGCCGCGAACACCGGGGAGCTGTTTTTT.

DNA for the CDR3: TGTGCCAGCAGCGAGACTAGCGGGAGATTGGAGACCCAGTACTTC. Protein sequence: CASSETSGRLETQYF. The V and J genes are TRBV6-5 and TRBJ2-5; 12 bases line up with TRBD2. V lost 6 bases and J lost 5; bases outside the gene matches: 7. CDR1 and CDR2 from the germline V gene are MNHEY and SVGAGI. The CDR3 runs 15 residues.

V gene TRBV28 combines with J gene TRBJ2-3; 7 positions match TRBD1. This CDR3 is built from 15 residues. Germline V gene sequence: CDR1 MDHEN, CDR2 SYDVKM. The V segment lost 5 bases and the J segment 1 base; nucleotides outside the gene matches: 6. CDR3 coding DNA: TGTGCCAGCAGTACCCACGGGACAGGCACAGATACGCAGTATTTT. This encodes CASSTHGTGTDTQYF.

V and J are TRBV30 and TRBJ1-3; unclear D gene. The germline V and J ends were trimmed by 7 bases and 8 bases, with 27 bases remaining between them. Germline V gene sequence: CDR1 GTSNPN, CDR2 SVGIG (reference sequence). The CDR3 contains 16 residues. The CDR3: CASHFSGRGQVDTIYF. CDR3 bases: TGTGCCTCGCACTTTTCGGGCCGAGGGCAGGTTGACACCATATATTTT.